These 15 T cell receptor beta chains were all obtained from the same sample, sequenced in a study of cytomegalovirus exposure and HLA in healthy donors. The data were produced by immunoSEQ multiplex PCR, yet TCRdb's version contains in-frame clones alone and is incomplete. The data show around 150,000 clones, with roughly nine tenths seen just once and about 6% held by the top ten. The source material was PBMCs. The receptor set was obtained from a woman aged 25 to 39 in good health and CMV-seronegative.

The V and J genes are TRBV4-3 and TRBJ1-2; unclear D gene. Germline CDR1 LGHNA, CDR2 YSLEER. The CDR3 consists of 16 residues. The ends were cut back, 4 bases at V and 3 bases at J, with 18 bases in the middle. CDR3 sequence: CASSPTPGSGYYGYTF. The CDR3 DNA is TGCGCCAGCAGCCCCACCCCGGGATCCGGGTACTATGGCTACACCTTC.

This chain joins TRBV7-8 and TRBJ2-7, with D perhaps TRBD2 (5 bases). This CDR3 spans 14 amino acids. The V end was cut by 3 bases, the J end by 3 bases, with 12 bases between. Germline lookup yields CDR1 SGHVS and CDR2 FQNEAQ. This CDR3 reads CASSLKAGDYEQYF. In nucleotides, the CDR3 is TGTGCCAGCAGCTTGAAGGCGGGCGACTACGAGCAGTACTTC.

The chain links TRBV27 to TRBJ1-6; 7 bases are a match to TRBD1. Germline loops: CDR1 MNHEY, CDR2 SMNVEV (reference sequence). The CDR3 contains 14 residues. V lost 6 bases, J lost 10 bases, and 9 bases stayed unmatched. The CDR3 nucleotides are TGTGCCAGCAGCCCTGACAGGGTTATCTCACCCCTCCACTTT. This gives the protein CASSPDRVISPLHF.

This chain joins TRBV30 and TRBJ1-5; D gene unclear. Deletions cut 1 base from V and 3 bases from J, with 7 bases between. The length of the CDR3 is 13 residues. From germline, CDR1 is GTSNPN and CDR2 SVGIG (reference sequence). The CDR3 region has the DNA TGTGCCTGGAGTGGCCCAAACAATCAGCCCCAGCATTTT. It translates to CAWSGPNNQPQHF.

The sample holds a few counts of this clone. The J gene is TRBJ2-7, the V gene TRBV15; TRBD2 aligns across 9 bases. J lost 2 bases, V lost 5 bases, and 7 bases had no gene match. Germline assignment: CDR1 LNHNV and CDR2 YYDKDF (reference sequence). The CDR3 consists of 15 residues. As DNA, the CDR3 is TGTGCCACCAGCCCGGGACTAGCCGCCACCTACGAGCAGTACTTC. Protein: CATSPGLAATYEQYF.

This clone was seen a handful of times. This chain links TRBV5-4 with TRBJ2-5; D not certain. The CDR3 loop spans 14 amino acids. V gave up 4 bases and J gave up 3 bases, with 13 bases separating them. Germline values: CDR1 SGHNT, CDR2 YYREEE (reference sequence). CDR3 coding DNA: TGTGCCAGCAGCCCCGCACAGTCCAAAGAGACCCAGTACTTC. Protein sequence: CASSPAQSKETQYF.

V gene TRBV27 combines with J gene TRBJ1-6, with no clear D. This CDR3 is 16 amino acids long. V lost 2 bases and J lost 8, with 16 bases in between. Germline loops: CDR1 MNHEY, CDR2 SMNVEV (reference sequence). CDR3 nucleotides: TGTGCCAGCAGTTTAACGGCAGACCTGTACTATTCACCCCTCCACTTT. Amino acids: CASSLTADLYYSPLHF.

The chain uses TRBV7-2 and TRBJ2-7; 8 positions match TRBD1. Germline loops: CDR1 SGHTA, CDR2 FQGNSA. The CDR3 runs 15 residues. V lost 0 bases to trimming and J lost 4 bases; unmatched junction nucleotides: 5. The CDR3 region has the DNA TGTGCCAGCAGCTTAGCCCCAGGGGGCGGGTACGAGCAGTACTTC. Translating gives CASSLAPGGGYEQYF.

This sequence joins TRBV5-8 and TRBJ2-2, with unresolved D. V dropped 0 bases and J dropped 4 bases, with 10 bases sitting between them. There are 15 residues in the CDR3. The germline CDR1 and CDR2 sequences are SGHTS and YDEGEE. The CDR3 region is CASSLAGRFTGELFF. The CDR3 DNA follows: TGTGCCAGCAGCTTGGCCGGCAGGTTCACCGGGGAGCTGTTTTTT.

This clone was seen more than once but under ten times. The chain is built from TRBV5-1 and TRBJ2-1; D perhaps matches TRBD1 (5 bases). The CDR3 has 14 amino acids. Trimming took 4 bases from V and 5 from J, leaving 13 bases between them. The V gene's germline CDR1 is SGHRS and CDR2 YFSETQ. The CDR3 sequence: CASSIKGIDNEQFF. CDR3 coding DNA: TGCGCCAGCAGCATCAAGGGGATCGACAATGAGCAGTTCTTC. The full variable domain, in which reference TRBV5-1 and TRBJ2-1 provide the parts outside the CDR3, is KAGVTQTPRYLIKTRGQQVTLSCSPISGHRSVSWYQQTPGQGLQFLFEYFSETQRNKGNFPGRFSGRQFSNSRSEMNVSTLELGDSALYLCASSIKGIDNEQFFGPGTRLTVL.

This clone appeared once. This sequence joins TRBV9 and TRBJ2-4, with 13 nucleotides matching TRBD2. The CDR3 loop spans 20 amino acids. V lost 4 bases and J lost 5; bases outside the gene matches: 18. Germline CDR1 and CDR2: SGDLS and YYNGEE. CDR3 amino acids: CASSPRVGTSGARGQNIQYF. In DNA form, the CDR3 reads TGTGCCAGCAGCCCCCGGGTCGGGACTAGCGGGGCCAGGGGGCAAAACATTCAGTACTTC.

Details on this clone: Other DNA sequences from this sample encode an identical CDR3 as well. The V call is TRBV19, the J call TRBJ2-7; tentatively, D is TRBD2 (6 bases). This CDR3 comprises 12 residues. In germline, CDR1 is LNHDA, CDR2 SQIVND (reference sequence). V lost 6 bases, J lost 3 bases, and 9 bases lay in between. CDR3 DNA: TGTGCCAGTAGCTCGGGACTCTACGAGCAGTACTTC. Its protein is CASSSGLYEQYF.

This clone has just a few counts. This rearrangement joins TRBV29-1 to TRBJ1-2, with no clear D. Trimming left V 1 base short and J 0 bases short, with 0 bases between. Germline CDR1 SQVTM, CDR2 ANQGSEA. The CDR3 is made up of 11 amino acids. The DNA for the CDR3 is TGCAGCGTTGAAGCTAACTATGGCTACACCTTC. This sequence encodes CSVEANYGYTF.

V is TRBV6-1 and J is TRBJ2-3; 11 bases line up with TRBD2. Trimming at V came to 4 bases and at J to 5 bases, leaving 5 bases not matched to a gene. Germline lookup yields CDR1 MNHNS and CDR2 SASEGT. This CDR3 is built from 15 residues. The CDR3 DNA reads as TGTGCCAGCAGTGGTCTAGCGGGGGGTATAGATACGCAGTATTTT. As protein: CASSGLAGGIDTQYF.

This chain joins TRBV19 and TRBJ2-1; D uncertain. This CDR3 contains 15 residues. The V end was cut by 3 bases, the J end by 6 bases, with 15 bases between. CDR1 and CDR2 (germline): LNHDA, SQIVND (reference sequence). The CDR3 here is CASSMSPVGPNEQFF. CDR3 DNA sequence: TGTGCCAGTAGTATGTCCCCCGTGGGCCCCAATGAGCAGTTCTTC.